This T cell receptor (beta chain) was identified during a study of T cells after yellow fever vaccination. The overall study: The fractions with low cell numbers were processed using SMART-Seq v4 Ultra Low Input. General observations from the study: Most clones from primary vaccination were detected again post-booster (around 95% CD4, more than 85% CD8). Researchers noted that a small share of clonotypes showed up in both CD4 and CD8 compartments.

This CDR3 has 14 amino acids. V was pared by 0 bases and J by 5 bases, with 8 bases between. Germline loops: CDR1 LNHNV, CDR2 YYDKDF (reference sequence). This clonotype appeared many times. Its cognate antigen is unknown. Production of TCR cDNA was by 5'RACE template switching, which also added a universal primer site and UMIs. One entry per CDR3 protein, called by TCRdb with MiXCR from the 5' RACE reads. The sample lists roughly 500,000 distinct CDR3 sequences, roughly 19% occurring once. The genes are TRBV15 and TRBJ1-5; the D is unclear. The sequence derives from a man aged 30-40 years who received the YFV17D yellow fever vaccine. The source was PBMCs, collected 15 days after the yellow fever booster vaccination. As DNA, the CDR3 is TGTGCCACCAGCAGAGAATTCGGGGATCAGCCCCAGCATTTT. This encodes CATSREFGDQPQHF.